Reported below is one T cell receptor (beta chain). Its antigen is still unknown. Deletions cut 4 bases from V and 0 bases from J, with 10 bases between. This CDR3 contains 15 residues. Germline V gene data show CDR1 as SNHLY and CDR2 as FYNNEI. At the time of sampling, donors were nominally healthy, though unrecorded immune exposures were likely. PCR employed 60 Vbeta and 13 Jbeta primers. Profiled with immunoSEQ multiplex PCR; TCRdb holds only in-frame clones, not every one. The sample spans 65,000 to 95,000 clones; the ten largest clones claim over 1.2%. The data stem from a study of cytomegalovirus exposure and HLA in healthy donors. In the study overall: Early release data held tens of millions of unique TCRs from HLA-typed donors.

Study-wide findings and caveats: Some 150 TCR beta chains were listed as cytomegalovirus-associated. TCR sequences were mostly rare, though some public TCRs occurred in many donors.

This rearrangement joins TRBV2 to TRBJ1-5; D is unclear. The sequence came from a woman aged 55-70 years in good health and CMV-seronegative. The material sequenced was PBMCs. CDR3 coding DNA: TGTGCCAGCAGTGCGCGGCAGAATAGCAATCAGCCCCAGCATTTT. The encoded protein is CASSARQNSNQPQHF.